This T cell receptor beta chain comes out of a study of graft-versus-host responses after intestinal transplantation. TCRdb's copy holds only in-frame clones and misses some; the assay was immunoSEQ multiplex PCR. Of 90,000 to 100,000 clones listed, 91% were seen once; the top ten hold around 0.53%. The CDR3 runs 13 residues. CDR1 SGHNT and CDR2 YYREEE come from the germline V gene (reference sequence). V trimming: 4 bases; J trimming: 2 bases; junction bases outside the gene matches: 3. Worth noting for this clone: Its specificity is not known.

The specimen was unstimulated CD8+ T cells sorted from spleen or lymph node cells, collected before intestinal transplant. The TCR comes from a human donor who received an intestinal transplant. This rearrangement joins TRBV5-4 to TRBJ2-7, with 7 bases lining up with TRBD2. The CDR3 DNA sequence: TGTGCCAGCAGCGCGGGAGCTACCTACGAGCAGTACTTC. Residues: CASSAGATYEQYF.